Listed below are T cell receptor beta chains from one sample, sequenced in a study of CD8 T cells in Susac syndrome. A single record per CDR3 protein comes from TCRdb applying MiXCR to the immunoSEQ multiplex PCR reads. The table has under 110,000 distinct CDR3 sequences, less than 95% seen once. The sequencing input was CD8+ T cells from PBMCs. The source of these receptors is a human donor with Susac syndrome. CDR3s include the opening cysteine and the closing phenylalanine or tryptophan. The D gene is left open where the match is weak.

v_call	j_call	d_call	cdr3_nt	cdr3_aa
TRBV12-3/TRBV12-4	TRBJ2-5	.	TGTGCCAGCAGTTATGGGGGGACAGCTCAAGAGACCCAGTACTTC	CASSYGGTAQETQYF
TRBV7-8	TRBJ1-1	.	TGTGCCAGCAGCTTAGCGTACATGAACACTGAAGCTTTCTTT	CASSLAYMNTEAFF
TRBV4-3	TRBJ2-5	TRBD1	TGCGCCAGCAGCCAAGGGACAGGGGCCGAGAGCCAGTACTTC	CASSQGTGAESQYF
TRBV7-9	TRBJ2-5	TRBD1	TGTGCCAGCAGTGACAGGGGGCAAGAGACCCAGTACTTC	CASSDRGQETQYF
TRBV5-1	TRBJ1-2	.	TGCGCCAGCAGCTTGGAGGAGGGTGTCTATGGCTACACCTTC	CASSLEEGVYGYTF
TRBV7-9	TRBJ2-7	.	TGTGCCAGCAGCTCCCGTGAAGAGCAGTACTTC	CASSSREEQYF
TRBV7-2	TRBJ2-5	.	TGTGCCAGCAGCTCAACCGCTTTCGATCGGGAGACCCAGTACTTC	CASSSTAFDRETQYF
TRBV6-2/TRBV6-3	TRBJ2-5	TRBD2	TGTGCCAGCAGTACGGACGGACTAGCTAGGGAGACCCAGTACTTC	CASSTDGLARETQYF
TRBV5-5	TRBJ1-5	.	TGTGCCAGCAGCTTGGACAGGGTGATAGATCCCCAGCATTTT	CASSLDRVIDPQHF
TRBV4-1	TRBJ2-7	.	TGCGCCAGCAGCCAAGGGTCCGACAGGATCACCTACGAGCAGTACTTC	CASSQGSDRITYEQYF